A selection of T cell receptor beta chains follows, all from one sample in a study of cytotoxic CD8 clonotypes in ibrutinib-treated CLL. Profiling relied on immunoSEQ multiplex PCR, and the TCRdb table lists in-frame clones only, not all of them. The sample contains roughly 30,000 clones, 70% to 80% of which appear only once. The material sequenced was PBMCs, taken after 36 months of ibrutinib treatment. The source is a human donor with chronic lymphocytic leukemia. CDR3s include the opening cysteine and the closing phenylalanine or tryptophan. The D gene is left open where the match is weak. Rows may omit the clone size; those that give it use once, few, many or a size class.

>-|TRBD1|TRBJ1-2|TRBV6-5
TGTGCCAGCAGTTACTCGACAGGGTTGGGCTACACCTTC
CASSYSTGLGYTF
>once|TRBD1|TRBJ2-7|TRBV5-4
TGTGCCAGCAGCTCAGTAGGGGGCCCACTCTACGAGCAGTACTTC
CASSSVGGPLYEQYF
>-|TRBD2|TRBJ2-1|TRBV4-2
TGTGCCAGCAGCCCCGGCGGGGGTAGCGGGGTATTAAGGAATGAGCAGTTCTTC
CASSPGGGSGVLRNEQFF
>once|-|TRBJ1-4|TRBV4-3
TGCGCCAGCAGCCAAGGGGGAAGCCGTAGTAATGAAAAACTGTTTTTT
CASSQGGSRSNEKLFF
>once|-|TRBJ2-3|TRBV5-1
TGCGCCAGCAGCTTGAGTAACACAGATACGCAGTATTTT
CASSLSNTDTQYF
>-|-|TRBJ1-2|TRBV4-2
TGTGCCAGCAGCCAAGCAGATGGCTACACCTTC
CASSQADGYTF
>-|TRBD2|TRBJ2-5|TRBV10-3
TGTGCCGTAAGGACTAGCGGGGGGGAAGAGACCCAGTACTTC
CAVRTSGGEETQYF
>-|-|TRBJ1-2|TRBV5-6
TGTGCCAGCAGGGATAGTGATGGCTACACCTTC
CASRDSDGYTF
>-|TRBD1|TRBJ2-2|TRBV15
TGTGCCACCAGCATGGGACAGGGGGGCAGAGGGGAGCTGTTTTTT
CATSMGQGGRGELFF
>few|-|TRBJ1-1|TRBV5-4
TGTGCCAGCACCATGGGGGCAGGTGAAGCTTTCTTT
CASTMGAGEAFF
>few|TRBD2|TRBJ2-2|TRBV5-5
TGTGCCAGCAGCTTCGGACTAGCGGGGTTGTCCGGGGAGCTGTTTTTT
CASSFGLAGLSGELFF
>few|TRBD2|TRBJ2-7|TRBV5-1
TGCGCCAGCAGCTTAGGCCTAGCGGGGGTATACGAGCAGTACTTC
CASSLGLAGVYEQYF
>-|-|TRBJ1-2|TRBV7-9
TGTGCCAGCAGCTTAGGAGGGACGGACCATAACGATGGCTACACCTTC
CASSLGGTDHNDGYTF
>-|-|TRBJ2-2|TRBV29-1
TGCAGCGTCCGACAACTCTCCACCGGGGAGCTGTTTTTT
CSVRQLSTGELFF
>-|-|TRBJ1-2|TRBV11-2
TGTGCCAGCAGCTTGGCGGGACCAAACTATGGCTACACCTTC
CASSLAGPNYGYTF